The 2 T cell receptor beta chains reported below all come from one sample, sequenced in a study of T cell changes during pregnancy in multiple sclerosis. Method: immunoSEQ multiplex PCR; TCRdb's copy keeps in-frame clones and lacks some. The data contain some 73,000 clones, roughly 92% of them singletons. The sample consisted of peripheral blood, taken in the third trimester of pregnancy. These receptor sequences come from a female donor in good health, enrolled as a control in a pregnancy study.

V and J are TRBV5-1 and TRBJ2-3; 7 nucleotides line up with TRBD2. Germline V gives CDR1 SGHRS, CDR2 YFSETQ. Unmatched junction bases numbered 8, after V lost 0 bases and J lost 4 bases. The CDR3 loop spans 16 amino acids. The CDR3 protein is CASSLGGRTSADTQYF. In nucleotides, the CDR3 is TGCGCCAGCAGCTTGGGGGGCCGCACTAGCGCAGATACGCAGTATTTT. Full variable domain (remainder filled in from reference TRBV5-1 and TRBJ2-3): KAGVTQTPRYLIKTRGQQVTLSCSPISGHRSVSWYQQTPGQGLQFLFEYFSETQRNKGNFPGRFSGRQFSNSRSEMNVSTLELGDSALYLCASSLGGRTSADTQYFGPGTRLTVL.

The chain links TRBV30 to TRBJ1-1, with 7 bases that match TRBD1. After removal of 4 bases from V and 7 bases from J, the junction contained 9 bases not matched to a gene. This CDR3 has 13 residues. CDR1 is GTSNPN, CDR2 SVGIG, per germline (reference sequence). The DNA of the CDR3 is TGTGCCTGGAAGGGCAGGGGGTTCGTTGAAGCTTTCTTT. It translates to CAWKGRGFVEAFF.